The rows below give T cell receptor beta chains drawn from one sample of a study of T cells in Graves' hyperthyroidism and ophthalmopathy. One entry per CDR3 protein results from TCRdb running MiXCR on the multiplex PCR reads. The data contain nearly 750,000 distinct CDR3 sequences, about a third of them singletons. Sequenced: blood. The receptor source for this set is a woman aged 40 to 55 with Graves' hyperthyroidism. The CDR3 runs from the conserved cysteine through the conserved F or W. The D gene is left open where the match is weak. Clone size appears in some rows only: once, few, many, or a class for an expanded clone.

V gene	CDR3 length	D gene	J gene	clone size	CDR3 DNA	CDR3 protein
TRBV7-2	14	TRBD1	TRBJ2-5	many	TGTGCCAGCAGGCGACAGGGGGCGGGGGAGACCCAGTACTTC	CASRRQGAGETQYF
TRBV13	19	-	TRBJ1-4	-	TGTGCCAGCACCGAGTCAAGGGCCCACGTAAGGGCAACTAATGAAAAACTGTTTTTT	CASTESRAHVRATNEKLFF
TRBV7-8	17	TRBD2	TRBJ2-1	-	TGTGCCAGCAGCTTAGCTCCGGGACTAGGCTTCTACAATGAGCAGTTCTTC	CASSLAPGLGFYNEQFF
TRBV5-5	15	-	TRBJ1-5	few	TGTGCCAGCAGCTTCGAGTCAGGCAGTCATCAGCCCCAGCATTTT	CASSFESGSHQPQHF
TRBV7-9	15	-	TRBJ2-7	-	TGTGCCAGCAGCTCAAGGGACCGGGTGCGCCACGAGCAGTACTTC	CASSSRDRVRHEQYF
TRBV6-5	14	TRBD1	TRBJ1-1	-	TGTGCCAGCAGTTACACGACAGGGGGAACTGAAGCTTTCTTT	CASSYTTGGTEAFF
TRBV20-1	14	TRBD2	TRBJ2-5	-	TGCAGTGCTAGAGTGACTAGCGGGACAGATACGCAGTACTTC	CSARVTSGTDTQYF
TRBV7-7	15	-	TRBJ2-2	many	TGTGCTAGCAGCAAGGGCCCCCTGGGTAGCGGGGAGCTGTTTTTT	CASSKGPLGSGELFF
TRBV6-5	17	-	TRBJ1-1	-	TGTGCCAGCAGTTACTCGAGTAGGGGCGCGAGGGTCACTGAAGCTTTCTTT	CASSYSSRGARVTEAFF
TRBV25-1	14	-	TRBJ1-2	few	TGTGCCAGCAGTGGCTGGGGTCCCTCCTATGGCTACACCTTC	CASSGWGPSYGYTF
TRBV10-3	15	TRBD1	TRBJ1-1	-	TGTGCCATCAGTGACCGGGACAGGGTCGCCGGTGAAGCTTTCTTT	CAISDRDRVAGEAFF
TRBV10-3	13	-	TRBJ1-4	-	TGTGCCATCAGTGAGACTAGCCCCCAAAAACTGTTTTTT	CAISETSPQKLFF
TRBV20-1	13	-	TRBJ1-5	many	TGCAGTGCTAGTGCAGGGGCCAATCAGCCCCAGCATTTT	CSASAGANQPQHF
TRBV10-3	14	-	TRBJ2-7	-	TGCGCCATCAGCGTGGCCAATGTAGGGAGCGAGCAGTACTTC	CAISVANVGSEQYF
TRBV20-1	14	TRBD1	TRBJ1-2	few	TGCAGTGCGCCTACCGGGACAGCCAACTATGGCTACACCTTC	CSAPTGTANYGYTF
TRBV29-1	14	-	TRBJ2-3	-	TGCAGCGTTGAGTACGGAGGTCTCACAGATACGCAGTATTTT	CSVEYGGLTDTQYF
TRBV7-8	13	-	TRBJ1-1	few	TGTGCCAGCAGCTTAGGGGAGATAACTGAAGCTTTCTTT	CASSLGEITEAFF
TRBV7-9	14	-	TRBJ2-2	-	TGTGCCAGCACCCCCGAAGCGCACACCGGGGAGCTGTTTTTT	CASTPEAHTGELFF
TRBV28	13	-	TRBJ1-1	-	TGTGCCAGCACAAGGGCCAGCCCCACTGAAGCTTTCTTT	CASTRASPTEAFF
TRBV6-5	15	TRBD1	TRBJ1-5	many	TGTGCCAGCAGTCCGCAAAGAGACAGGGGCCAGCCCCAGCATTTT	CASSPQRDRGQPQHF
TRBV7-9	17	TRBD2	TRBJ2-7	many	TGTGCCAGCAGCTCTCGACTAGCGGGAGGGCATACCTACGAGCAGTACTTC	CASSSRLAGGHTYEQYF
TRBV12-3/TRBV12-4	16	-	TRBJ2-7	-	TGTGCCAGCACCTCTTTTGGGGGGCGGGGGTTCTACGAGCAGTACTTC	CASTSFGGRGFYEQYF
TRBV12-3/TRBV12-4	12	-	TRBJ1-2	-	TGTGCCAGCACCGCCGTAGGGGCTGGCTACACCTTC	CASTAVGAGYTF
TRBV6-6	13	-	TRBJ1-5	-	TGTGCCAGCAGCCCACAGGGTCTGGATCCCCAGCATTTT	CASSPQGLDPQHF
TRBV29-1	14	-	TRBJ2-2	-	TGCAGCGTTGAGACAGGATCTCATACCGGGGAGCTGTTTTTT	CSVETGSHTGELFF
TRBV12-3/TRBV12-4	12	-	TRBJ1-4	many	TGTGCCAGCAGTCCGGGGTACGGAAAACTGTTTTTT	CASSPGYGKLFF
TRBV5-1	13	TRBD1	TRBJ2-5	-	TGCGCCAGCAGACAAGACAGGGCAGAGACCCAGTACTTC	CASRQDRAETQYF
TRBV7-9	17	-	TRBJ1-2	many	TGTGCCAGCAGCTTAGACCAGCCTCTCGGGGCTAACTATGGCTACACCTTC	CASSLDQPLGANYGYTF
TRBV6-1	17	TRBD1	TRBJ1-1	-	TGTGCCAGCAGTCCATTGGGACAGGGGGACCAGAACACTGAAGCTTTCTTT	CASSPLGQGDQNTEAFF
TRBV2	12	-	TRBJ1-2	-	TGTGCCAGCAGGCGACCAGAATATGGCTGCACCTTC	CASRRPEYGCTF
TRBV7-3	14	-	TRBJ1-3	-	TGTGCCAGCAGCTTCAGGGGCTCTGGAAACACCGTATATTTT	CASSFRGSGNTVYF
TRBV12-5	17	-	TRBJ2-2	once	TGTGCTAGTGGTTTGGTACTTGAGGGTCGGGGCACCGGGGAGCTGTTTTTT	CASGLVLEGRGTGELFF
TRBV6-2/TRBV6-3	19	-	TRBJ1-1	-	TGTGCCAGCAGTTACACCTACCCCCCCCCAGGGGTTCTAGTCTCTGAAGCTTTCTTT	CASSYTYPPPGVLVSEAFF
TRBV5-1	15	-	TRBJ1-2	few	TGCGCCAGCAGCTTGCTACCAGGGACTGACTATGGCTACACCTTC	CASSLLPGTDYGYTF
TRBV7-6	20	TRBD2	TRBJ2-5	many	TGTGCCAGCAGCTCCCCGATTAGCGGGACTAGCGGGGACGTACAAGAGACCCAGTACTTC	CASSSPISGTSGDVQETQYF
TRBV25-1	13	-	TRBJ1-2	-	TGTGCCAGCAGTAGGGCGACTAACTATGGCTACACCTTC	CASSRATNYGYTF
TRBV2	15	TRBD1	TRBJ2-7	-	TGTGCCAGCAAGATACAGGGGGCATCAGAAGACGAGCAGTACTTC	CASKIQGASEDEQYF
TRBV4-1	16	TRBD1	TRBJ2-7	few	TGCGCCAGCAGCCACCCCACCGGGACAGGGGTCTTGGAGCAGTACTTC	CASSHPTGTGVLEQYF
TRBV5-8	15	-	TRBJ1-1	-	TGTGCCAGCAGCTTGATAGACCGGTGGAACACTGAAGCTTTCTTT	CASSLIDRWNTEAFF
TRBV20-1	12	-	TRBJ1-1	few	TGCAGTGCTAGAGAGCCTTTGACTGAAGCTTTCTTT	CSAREPLTEAFF
TRBV12-3/TRBV12-4	12	-	TRBJ1-3	few	TGTGCCAGCAGCCGTCTCGGAAACACCATATATTTT	CASSRLGNTIYF
TRBV12-3/TRBV12-4	13	-	TRBJ2-7	-	TGTGCCAGCAGTTTAGGGGGCTCCTACGAGCGGTACTTC	CASSLGGSYERYF
TRBV12-3/TRBV12-4	16	TRBD1	TRBJ1-1	few	TGTGCCAGCAGTTTAGCGCTTGGGAGACAGGGCAGGCGAGCTTTCTTT	CASSLALGRQGRRAFF
TRBV4-3	16	TRBD2	TRBJ2-5	-	TGCGCCAGCAGCCAAGGGGTCGCTAGCGGATGGGAGACCCAGTACTTC	CASSQGVASGWETQYF
TRBV7-2	12	-	TRBJ2-7	many	TGTGCCAGCAGCTCATCAGGGTACGAGCAGTACTTC	CASSSSGYEQYF
TRBV5-1	14	-	TRBJ2-7	few	TGCGCCAGCAGCTTGGGACAGCGAACCTACGAGCAGTACTTC	CASSLGQRTYEQYF
TRBV19	14	TRBD1	TRBJ2-7	-	TGTGCCAGTAGGGGGACAGGGGGAGAAGACGAGCAGTACTTC	CASRGTGGEDEQYF
TRBV4-1	16	-	TRBJ1-2	-	TGCGCCAGCAGCCAAGATTTGCAGGGTACCTTCGGGGGCTACACCTTC	CASSQDLQGTFGGYTF
TRBV14	19	TRBD2	TRBJ2-2	-	TGTGCCAGCAGCCATTTCAAAGGGACTAGCGGGATGAACACCGGGGAGCTGTTTTTT	CASSHFKGTSGMNTGELFF
TRBV7-3	16	-	TRBJ2-3	-	TGTGCCAGCAGCTTTTTACCGGGGAGCGCTACAGATACGCAGTATTTT	CASSFLPGSATDTQYF
TRBV6-5	15	TRBD2	TRBJ2-7	few	TGTGCCAGCAGTTACCCCGGGAGGGGACACTACGAGCAGTACTTC	CASSYPGRGHYEQYF
TRBV13	15	TRBD1	TRBJ1-1	many	TGTGCCAGCAGTCAAAGGACAGGGTTGAACACTGAAGCTTTCTTT	CASSQRTGLNTEAFF
TRBV6-5	15	-	TRBJ1-2	-	TGTGCCAGCAGTTACGTGGGGTGGAGTAACTATGGCTACACCTTC	CASSYVGWSNYGYTF
TRBV28	13	TRBD1	TRBJ1-5	-	TGTGCCAGCGGGACAGTAATCAATCAGCCCCAGCATTTT	CASGTVINQPQHF
TRBV12-3/TRBV12-4	13	-	TRBJ1-4	few	TGTGCCAGCAGTTTTCGGGCGCATGAAAAACTGTTTTTT	CASSFRAHEKLFF
TRBV6-1	15	-	TRBJ1-2	many	TGTGCCAGCAGTGAAGCGGTGTGGGAAGATCGTGGCTACACCTTC	CASSEAVWEDRGYTF
TRBV4-3	14	TRBD1	TRBJ2-7	few	TGCGCCAGCAGCCGAACAGGGGAGTCCTACGAGCAGTACTTC	CASSRTGESYEQYF
TRBV24-1	16	-	TRBJ1-1	few	TGTGCCACCGAAACTGGGGCTCACAGGGTGCGGACTGAAGCTTTCTTT	CATETGAHRVRTEAFF